One and the same sample provided the 7 T cell receptor beta chains below, sequenced in a study of spatial heterogeneity in lung cancer. Study results and limitations: Mutation counts in tumors were tracked by counts of expanded intratumoral alpha and beta TCRs.

TCRdb fed the 5' RACE reads into MiXCR, producing one record per CDR3 protein. The profile shows approximately 16,000 distinct CDR3 sequences, around 7% of them singletons. What these receptors recognize is not known. Specified time point: sample taken at primary tumor resection. The material sequenced was lung tumor tissue, taken at surgery. Every receptor here comes from a female donor with early-stage non-small cell lung cancer.

This clonotype has ten or more counts. The V gene is TRBV6-1, the J gene TRBJ1-1; the D gene is possibly TRBD1 (5 bases). CDR3 length: 13 residues. Per the germline V gene, CDR1 is MNHNS and CDR2 is SASEGT. The germline V and J ends were trimmed by 0 bases and 3 bases, with 5 bases remaining between them. The CDR3 DNA sequence: TGTGCCAGCAGTGAAGCGGGACACACTGAAGCTTTCTTT. This encodes CASSEAGHTEAFF.

This clonotype was seen repeatedly, ten times or more. The chain uses TRBV12-3 or TRBV12-4 and TRBJ1-5; no clear D gene. The CDR3 length is 13 residues. The V and J ends lost 7 bases and 7 bases respectively, with 14 bases between them. The CDR3 loop is CASKRDAAQPQHF. DNA of the CDR3: TGTGCCAGCAAAAGAGATGCGGCACAGCCCCAGCATTTT.

This clonotype showed up many times. J is TRBJ1-5 and V is TRBV2; D remains ambiguous. The CDR3 totals 15 residues. Germline V CDR1 and CDR2: SNHLY, FYNNEI. V was pared by 5 bases and J by 11 bases, with 22 bases between. CDR3 residues: CASSTTPPVDVAQHF. As DNA, the CDR3 is TGTGCCAGCAGTACGACCCCCCCGGTAGATGTGGCCCAGCATTTT.

This clonotype was detected many times. The V call is TRBV5-1, the J call TRBJ2-3; 8 nucleotides align to TRBD2. Germline assignment: CDR1 SGHRS and CDR2 YFSETQ. J gave up 6 bases and V 7 bases, and 13 bases lay outside the gene matches. The CDR3 runs to 15 residues. The CDR3 reads CASPINGGVHDTQYF. The CDR3 DNA sequence: TGCGCCAGCCCTATTAACGGGGGGGTCCATGATACGCAGTATTTT.

The V call is TRBV9, the J call TRBJ2-3; 10 bases agree with TRBD2. Germline assignment: CDR1 SGDLS and CDR2 YYNGEE. This CDR3 region has 17 residues. V was pared by 0 bases and J by 1 base, with 5 bases of the junction left unmatched. CDR3 nucleotide sequence: TGTGCCAGCAGCGTAGATTCAAGCGGGGGGGGCACAGATACGCAGTATTTT. Amino acid sequence: CASSVDSSGGGTDTQYF.

This clonotype was counted only a few times. This chain links TRBV7-2 with TRBJ2-5; tentative D call: TRBD1 (5 bases). There are 18 residues in the CDR3. The germline gives CDR1 SGHTA, CDR2 FQGNSA. V was trimmed by 1 base and J by 6 bases, leaving 24 bases between them. This chain's CDR3 is CASSLGITRVGLAQTQYF. DNA of the CDR3: TGTGCCAGCAGCTTAGGAATAACTCGGGTGGGGCTTGCCCAGACCCAGTACTTC.

This clonotype was counted ten times or more. This chain links TRBV6-5 with TRBJ2-5, with D maybe TRBD2 (5 bases). The germline CDR1 and CDR2 sequences are MNHEY and SVGAGI. The CDR3 has 18 amino acids. V was cut by 4 bases and J by 1 base, with 22 bases left in between. The CDR3 DNA sequence: TGTGCCAGCAGTTCGGCAGAGGGTGGCAGGAGCATCCAAGAGACCCAGTACTTC. Residues: CASSSAEGGRSIQETQYF.